This TCR beta chain was documented in a study of blood T cell repertoires in COVID-19 (dated by TCRdb to about 2020). Some background on the complete study: Collaborator samples came from the United States, Italy and Spain and covered acute and convalescent phases of COVID-19. Samples were obtained from the ongoing ImmuneRACE study (first 160 participants) and from over 1,000 subjects provided by 6 global collaborators. The material from the prospective study consisted of cDNA or gDNA derived from T cells, B-cell-depleted T cells, or PBMCs. Where HLA class I and class II types were available, the types were taken from metadata supplied by the sample provider, not from assay-based typing. Subjects who had been exposed to COVID-19, were actively infected with it, or had recovered from it provided the deeply sampled blood TCRbeta repertoires that made up the dataset. The repertoires were released in a freely available public database meant as a resource for research on the immune response to SARS-CoV-2. Nearly every sample came with metadata listing a de-identified subject ID, COVID-19 status, age in years and sex. The investigation overall reported the following: Clinical and demographic metadata were provided uncurated, with the amount varying by source and participant.

As regards this clone: It has no known antigen specificity. Base qualities were left out, and no much larger clone turns up one base away.

TCRbeta CDR3 regions were amplified from genomic DNA using the immunoSEQ Assay, a bias-controlled multiplex PCR. The authors processed their data as follows. Within the assay, amplification of reference gene primers was used to estimate how many nucleated cells each sample contained. To quantify the absolute abundance of each unique TCRbeta CDR3 rearrangement, sequence reads were collapsed and filtered. For each sample, productive Simpson clonality was calculated as the square root of Simpson's diversity index over productive rearrangements. Imported from immuneACCESS, the table was reduced by TCRdb to in-frame sequences with V and J called. These copies leave out some clones; in studies compared against another copy, an unresolved V gene accounts for under half, and the cause of the remainder is not known. That table furnishes V, J and clone size, whereas the DNA furnished D and trimming. In all, the sample holds about 160,000 clones, and about 90% of those were seen once. The top ten hold about 4% of the sample.

Collaborating institutions collected whole blood in K2EDTA tubes following their own protocols. For TCRbeta analysis, collaborators shipped samples as frozen whole blood, isolated PBMCs, or DNA extracted from either of those sample types. Between the V and J ends, shortened by 3 bases and 2 bases respectively, the junction contains 20 bases. Looking up the germline V gene (reference sequence) yields CDR1 SGHNT and CDR2 YYREEE. Inclusive of the bounding cysteine and phenylalanine, the CDR3 is 17 residues long. The CDR3 DNA has 51 bases and is translated from base 1. This receptor chain uses TRBV5-4 and TRBJ1-2; no D segment can be confidently identified. The sequence derives from a woman aged 55-69 years with active or convalescent COVID-19. Material for sequencing was peripheral blood. The sequence in DNA is TGTGCCAGCAGCTCTGCTCGTCTCCAGGAGGCAAACTATGGCTACACCTTC. The resulting protein is CASSSARLQEANYGYTF. The reference TRBV5-4 and TRBJ1-2 proteins fill in what lies around the CDR3, so the full variable domain reads ETGVTQSPTHLIKTRGQQVTLRCSSQSGHNTVSWYQQALGQGPQFIFQYYREEENGRGNFPPRFSGLQFPNYSSELNVNALELDDSALYLCASSSARLQEANYGYTFGSGTRLTVV.